This TCR beta chain was profiled in a study of cytomegalovirus exposure and HLA in healthy donors. Germline CDR1 reads SGHRS; CDR2 reads YFSETQ. Trimming removed 0 bases at V and 3 bases at J, with 3 bases between. The CDR3 has 12 residues. Whole-study findings and limits: Later on, a genetic analysis was performed. It linked a missense variant in DCLRE1C with V- and J-gene trimming of TCR beta. Being indistinguishable, some V segments were excluded, TRBV6-2 and TRBV6-3 among them. There were under 200 TCR beta chains listed as cytomegalovirus-associated.

As to this clone: Its target is unknown.

The primer mix had 60 Vbeta and 13 Jbeta primers. The assay was immunoSEQ multiplex PCR, and TCRdb's table has in-frame clones only and misses some. The top ten clones hold 2% to 2.5% of a sample with 110,000 to 150,000 clones, 80% to 85% of them seen once. Donors were nominally healthy when sampled, though unrecorded immune exposures were likely. The chain recombines TRBV5-1 with TRBJ2-5; D remains unclear. The clonotype originates from a boy younger than 10 in good health and CMV-seronegative. The sequenced sample was PBMCs. This chain's CDR3 is CASSLVEETQYF. The CDR3 DNA is TGCGCCAGCAGCTTGGTAGAAGAGACCCAGTACTTC.